These T cell receptor beta chains were read from a single sample in a study of T cell responses to AZD1222 COVID-19 vaccine. Clones were sequenced by immunoSEQ multiplex PCR, and TCRdb holds only the in-frame ones, with some missing. This listing includes over 130,000 clones. Sequenced input: peripheral blood. The receptors shown here come from an adult in good health. Both conserved end residues are part of each CDR3. A D gene is named only where the DNA matches it firmly.

V	J	D	CDR3	DNA
TRBV6-5	TRBJ1-4	.	CASSPGGKLFF	TGTGCCAGCAGCCCGGGGGGAAAACTGTTTTTT
TRBV4-1	TRBJ1-1	.	CASSQTSRGTEAFF	TGCGCCAGCAGCCAAACCAGTCGGGGCACTGAAGCTTTCTTT
TRBV10-1	TRBJ2-5	.	CASSGDLQETQYF	TGCGCCAGCAGCGGGGACCTCCAAGAGACCCAGTACTTC
TRBV5-4	TRBJ1-5	.	CASSFSVTKPQHF	TGTGCCAGCAGCTTTTCAGTGACAAAGCCCCAGCATTTT
TRBV13	TRBJ2-3	.	CASSLGGGNTDTQYF	TGTGCCAGCAGCCTTGGTGGGGGAAACACAGATACGCAGTATTTT
TRBV29-1	TRBJ1-3	.	CSVESVNTIYF	TGCAGCGTTGAATCGGTAAACACCATATATTTT
TRBV7-3	TRBJ1-2	.	CASSKQDDYGYTF	TGTGCCAGCAGCAAACAGGATGACTATGGCTACACCTTC
TRBV3-1/TRBV3-2	TRBJ1-1	.	CASSQVPGVNTEAFF	TGTGCCAGCAGCCAAGTCCCAGGGGTGAACACTGAAGCTTTCTTT
TRBV5-1	TRBJ2-7	.	CASSPEGAIYEQYF	TGCGCCAGCAGCCCCGAAGGGGCAATCTACGAGCAGTACTTC
TRBV2	TRBJ2-5	.	CASRRGTGGPVETQYF	TGTGCCAGCAGAAGGGGGACGGGAGGCCCCGTGGAGACCCAGTACTTC
TRBV7-8	TRBJ1-3	TRBD1	CASSPDRGAGNTIYF	TGTGCCAGCAGCCCGGACAGGGGGGCCGGAAACACCATATATTTT
TRBV30	TRBJ2-5	.	CAWSEGQTYQETQYF	TGTGCCTGGAGTGAGGGCCAAACGTACCAAGAGACCCAGTACTTC
TRBV4-3	TRBJ2-1	TRBD2	CASSQMGGGYNEQFF	TGCGCCAGCAGCCAAATGGGCGGGGGGTACAATGAGCAGTTCTTC
TRBV11-1	TRBJ2-2	.	CASSLLPGNTGELFF	TGTGCCAGCAGCTTACTCCCGGGGAACACCGGGGAGCTGTTTTTT
TRBV27	TRBJ2-7	.	CASSGTRTYEQYF	TGTGCCAGCAGCGGGACACGAACCTACGAGCAGTACTTC
TRBV9	TRBJ1-2	.	CASSVGERNYGYTF	TGTGCCAGCAGCGTAGGGGAGCGAAACTATGGCTACACCTTC
TRBV18	TRBJ2-5	TRBD1	CASSPSGQGARETQYF	TGTGCCAGCTCACCTTCGGGACAGGGGGCGCGGGAGACCCAGTACTTC
TRBV5-4	TRBJ2-5	.	CASSSQGGFVETQYF	TGTGCCAGCAGCTCACAGGGTGGCTTTGTGGAGACCCAGTACTTC
TRBV4-1	TRBJ2-7	TRBD1	CASSEDRVGGEQYF	TGCGCCAGCAGCGAGGACAGGGTAGGAGGGGAGCAGTACTTC
TRBV3-1/TRBV3-2	TRBJ2-7	.	CASSPARALGRSEQYF	TGTGCCAGCAGCCCGGCCAGGGCTCTAGGCCGCTCCGAGCAGTACTTC
TRBV9	TRBJ2-3	.	CASSVEGDTSTDTQYF	TGTGCCAGCAGCGTAGAAGGCGATACTAGCACAGATACGCAGTATTTT
TRBV2	TRBJ1-6	.	CASSGRTISYNSPLHF	TGTGCCAGCAGTGGTAGGACTATCTCCTATAATTCACCCCTCCACTTT
TRBV29-1	TRBJ2-7	TRBD2	CSVHLPGLVSYEQYF	TGCAGCGTTCACTTACCGGGACTAGTAAGCTACGAGCAGTACTTC
TRBV28	TRBJ1-5	TRBD1	CASTLRTGVRKNQPQHF	TGTGCCAGCACTTTGCGTACAGGGGTTCGTAAAAATCAGCCCCAGCATTTT
TRBV21-1	TRBJ2-3	.	CASSKFARPFLSTDTQYF	TGTGCCAGCAGCAAATTTGCCAGGCCGTTCCTAAGCACAGATACGCAGTATTTT
TRBV12-3/TRBV12-4	TRBJ1-2	.	CASSPQGRRSYTF	TGTGCCAGCAGCCCTCAGGGCAGGAGGTCTTACACCTTC
TRBV3-1/TRBV3-2	TRBJ1-3	.	CASSQVAAADTIYF	TGTGCCAGCAGCCAAGTGGCGGCGGCGGACACCATATATTTT
TRBV18	TRBJ1-2	TRBD1	CASSHRQGVNYGYTF	TGTGCCAGCTCACACCGACAGGGGGTTAACTATGGCTACACCTTC
TRBV29-1	TRBJ1-4	.	CSVEDGSDEKLFF	TGCAGCGTTGAGGATGGATCGGATGAAAAACTGTTTTTT
TRBV30	TRBJ2-7	TRBD2	CASSGGAAYEQYF	TGTGCCAGCAGCGGGGGGGCCGCCTACGAGCAGTACTTC
TRBV30	TRBJ2-3	.	CAWSQGSADTQYF	TGTGCCTGGAGCCAGGGATCGGCAGATACGCAGTATTTT
TRBV2	TRBJ1-3	.	CASIKRVEFSGNTIYF	TGTGCCAGCATAAAGAGGGTCGAGTTCTCTGGAAACACCATATATTTT
TRBV28	TRBJ1-4	.	CASSLLRGLATNEKLFF	TGTGCCAGCAGTTTATTGAGAGGGCTTGCAACTAATGAAAAACTGTTTTTT
TRBV12-3/TRBV12-4	TRBJ2-3	TRBD2	CAVPGGRDTQYF	TGTGCCGTTCCGGGGGGGCGGGATACGCAGTATTTT
TRBV19	TRBJ1-5	TRBD1	CASTPWDRGSNQPQHF	TGTGCCAGTACCCCCTGGGACAGGGGGAGCAATCAGCCCCAGCATTTT
TRBV18	TRBJ2-7	.	CASSPLPYEQYF	TGTGCCAGCTCACCCCTCCCCTACGAGCAGTACTTC
TRBV6-5	TRBJ2-5	.	CASSYALGGSGETQYF	TGTGCCAGCAGTTACGCCCTGGGGGGCTCTGGAGAGACCCAGTACTTC
TRBV11-2	TRBJ1-2	TRBD1	CASSLTDRGYGYTF	TGTGCCAGCAGCTTAACCGACAGGGGCTATGGCTACACCTTC
TRBV19	TRBJ2-3	.	CASSARAGTQYF	TGTGCCAGTAGTGCTCGGGCGGGGACGCAGTATTTT
TRBV4-1	TRBJ1-1	.	CASSQDQVTEAFF	TGCGCCAGCAGCCAAGATCAAGTAACTGAAGCTTTCTTT
TRBV10-2	TRBJ1-1	.	CASTLPGASNTEAFF	TGCGCCAGCACCCTACCTGGGGCCTCGAACACTGAAGCTTTCTTT
TRBV6-4	TRBJ2-1	.	CASSDSATGQSYNEQFF	TGTGCCAGCAGTGACTCGGCGACGGGGCAGAGCTACAATGAGCAGTTCTTC
TRBV30	TRBJ1-2	.	CAWSAPGTNYGYTF	TGTGCCTGGAGTGCCCCGGGGACTAACTATGGCTACACCTTC
TRBV7-8	TRBJ2-1	.	CASSLVLEQFF	TGTGCCAGCAGCTTAGTATTGGAGCAGTTCTTC
TRBV6-1	TRBJ1-2	.	CASSDGGRGVSSNYGYTF	TGTGCCAGCAGTGATGGAGGCAGGGGAGTTTCTTCGAACTATGGCTACACCTTC
TRBV7-4	TRBJ1-1	TRBD1	CASSPRCRGIEAFF	TGTGCCAGCAGCCCTCGTTGCAGGGGGATAGAAGCTTTCTTT
TRBV7-2	TRBJ1-4	.	CASSSPGGINEKLFF	TGTGCCAGCAGTTCTCCGGGCGGGATAAATGAAAAACTGTTTTTT
TRBV5-5	TRBJ1-1	.	CASSLSGVTEAFF	TGTGCCAGCAGCTTGTCGGGAGTCACTGAAGCTTTCTTT
TRBV7-8	TRBJ1-2	.	CASSPDSYGYTF	TGTGCCAGCAGCCCCGACTCCTATGGCTACACCTTC
TRBV2	TRBJ1-5	.	CASTIHRRGGNQPQHF	TGTGCCAGCACTATACATAGGCGAGGAGGCAATCAGCCCCAGCATTTT
TRBV10-1	TRBJ1-1	TRBD1	CASRTGLNTEAFF	TGCGCCAGCAGGACAGGGTTGAACACTGAAGCTTTCTTT
TRBV6-5	TRBJ2-5	.	CASSYSQGTETQYF	TGTGCCAGCAGTTACTCTCAGGGGACGGAGACCCAGTACTTC
TRBV6-5	TRBJ2-1	TRBD2	CASSYLAGGPYNEQFF	TGTGCCAGCAGTTACCTAGCGGGGGGGCCGTACAATGAGCAGTTCTTC
TRBV27	TRBJ1-5	.	CASSLLSNQPQHF	TGTGCCAGCAGTTTACTGAGCAATCAGCCCCAGCATTTT
TRBV4-2	TRBJ1-6	TRBD1	CASSPGQASSYNSPLHF	TGTGCCAGCAGCCCGGGACAGGCTAGCTCCTATAATTCACCCCTCCACTTT
TRBV2	TRBJ2-1	.	CASCPDSIGEQFF	TGTGCCAGCTGTCCGGACTCAATCGGGGAGCAGTTCTTC
TRBV7-2	TRBJ2-1	.	CASGRTYNEQFF	TGTGCCAGCGGGCGGACCTACAATGAGCAGTTCTTC
TRBV7-9	TRBJ2-1	TRBD2	CASSTPSGLIDEQFF	TGTGCCAGCAGCACACCTAGCGGGTTGATCGATGAGCAGTTCTTC
TRBV28	TRBJ2-7	.	CASSLLGVGEQYF	TGTGCCAGCAGTTTACTCGGGGTGGGGGAGCAGTACTTC
TRBV19	TRBJ2-1	.	CASSIAAETYNEQFF	TGTGCCAGTAGTATAGCGGCAGAGACCTACAATGAGCAGTTCTTC